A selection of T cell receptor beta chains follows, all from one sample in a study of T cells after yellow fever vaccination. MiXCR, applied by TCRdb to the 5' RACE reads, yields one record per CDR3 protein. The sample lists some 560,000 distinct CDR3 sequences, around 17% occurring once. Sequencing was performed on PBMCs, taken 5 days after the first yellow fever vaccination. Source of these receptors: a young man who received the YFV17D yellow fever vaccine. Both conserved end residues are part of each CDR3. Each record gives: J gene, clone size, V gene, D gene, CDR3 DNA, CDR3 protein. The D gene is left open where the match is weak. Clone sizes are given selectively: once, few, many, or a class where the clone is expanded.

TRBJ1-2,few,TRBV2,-,TGTGCCAGCATGGGCCCGGTCTCTGCTGCAAACTATGGCTACACCTTC,CASMGPVSAANYGYTF
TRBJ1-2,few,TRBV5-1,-,TGCGCCAGCAGCCCAGGGACACAAGGTATAGGCTACACCTTC,CASSPGTQGIGYTF
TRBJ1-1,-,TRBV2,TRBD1,TGTGCCAGACAGGGGGCCGGCACTGAAGCTTTCTTT,CARQGAGTEAFF
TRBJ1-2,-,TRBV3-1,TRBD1,TGTGCCAGCAGCCCGGGACAGAGTTTTAACTATGGCTACACCTTC,CASSPGQSFNYGYTF
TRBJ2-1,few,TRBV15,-,TGTGCCACCAGCAGAGTGGAGGGATACTCCACCTACAATGAGCAGTTCTTC,CATSRVEGYSTYNEQFF
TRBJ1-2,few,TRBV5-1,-,TGCGCCAGCAGCAATGGAGGGGGAAATGGCTACACCTTC,CASSNGGGNGYTF
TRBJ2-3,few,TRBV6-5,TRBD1,TGTGCCAGCAGCCTCGGACAGGGAAGAATCACAGATACGCAGTATTTT,CASSLGQGRITDTQYF
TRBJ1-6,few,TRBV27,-,TGTGCCAGCAGTTTATCACGCGGCTCCTATAATTCACCCCTCCACTTT,CASSLSRGSYNSPLHF
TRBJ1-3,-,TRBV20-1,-,TGCAGTGCTATTCAGATCTCTGGAAACACCATATATTTT,CSAIQISGNTIYF
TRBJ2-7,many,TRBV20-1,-,TGCAGTGCTAGTGGTACGGGTACTACCTACGAGCAGTACTTC,CSASGTGTTYEQYF
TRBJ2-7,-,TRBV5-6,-,TGTGCCAGCAGCTTGGATCGGGCTAGAGGCGAGCAGTACTTC,CASSLDRARGEQYF
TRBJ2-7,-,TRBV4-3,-,TGCGCCAGCAGCCAAGATCGCCCGACCCGGCAGTACTTC,CASSQDRPTRQYF
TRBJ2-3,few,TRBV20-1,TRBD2,TGCAGTGCTCCCTCTCCGGGGGGGTCAGATACGCAGTATTTT,CSAPSPGGSDTQYF
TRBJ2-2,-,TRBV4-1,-,TGCGCCAGCAGCCAAGAAGCCCCCGGGACAACGAACACCGGGGAGCTGTTTTTT,CASSQEAPGTTNTGELFF
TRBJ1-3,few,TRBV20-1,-,TGCAGTGCTAGAGGTAGACCGGGCAACTCTGGAAACACCATATATTTT,CSARGRPGNSGNTIYF
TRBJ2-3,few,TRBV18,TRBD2,TGTGCCAGCTCCCCCGGGACTACTCGCACAGATACGCAGTATTTT,CASSPGTTRTDTQYF
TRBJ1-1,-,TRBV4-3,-,TGCGCCAGCAGCCAATTGGGGAGGGGGAACACTGAAGCTTTCTTT,CASSQLGRGNTEAFF
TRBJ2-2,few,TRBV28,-,TGTGCCAGCAGTCCCAGAGCTCCCAGCAAGTCCGGGGAGCTGTTTTTT,CASSPRAPSKSGELFF
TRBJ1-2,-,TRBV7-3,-,TGTGCCAGCAGCTACGACGGGGGCACAGGAGGGTATGGCTACACCTTC,CASSYDGGTGGYGYTF
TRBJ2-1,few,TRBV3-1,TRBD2,TGTGCCAGCAGCCCCCCCCAAGCGGGGTTAGGGTACAATGAGCAGTTCTTC,CASSPPQAGLGYNEQFF
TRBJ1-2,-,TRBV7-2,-,TGTGCCAGCAGCTTCAAGGGGGGGGATGGCTACACCTTC,CASSFKGGDGYTF
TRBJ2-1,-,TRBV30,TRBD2,TGTGCCTGGAGTGTTGGACTAGCGGGGATAAATGAGCAGTTCTTC,CAWSVGLAGINEQFF
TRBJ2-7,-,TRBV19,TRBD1,TGTGCCAGTAGTACGTCATCGGGACAGGGAATCGAGCAGTACTTC,CASSTSSGQGIEQYF
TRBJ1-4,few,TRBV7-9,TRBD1,TGTGCCAGCAGCTTAGAGGGGACAGTGGATAATGAAAAACTGTTTTTT,CASSLEGTVDNEKLFF
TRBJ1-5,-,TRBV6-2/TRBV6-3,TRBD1,TGTGCCAGCACCTACGGGGGACAGCAGCATTTT,CASTYGGQQHF
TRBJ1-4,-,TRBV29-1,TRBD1,TGCAGCGTTGAAGGTGGGCCCGGGACAGGGGGCGATCGTAATGAAAAACTGTTTTTT,CSVEGGPGTGGDRNEKLFF
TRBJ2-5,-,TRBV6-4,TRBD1,TGTGCCAGCAGTGGTGGGGACAGGGAGTACCAAGAGACCCAGTACTTC,CASSGGDREYQETQYF
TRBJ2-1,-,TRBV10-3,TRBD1,TGTGCCATCAGGGCTGGGGTCGACAGGGAGAACAATGAGCAGTTCTTC,CAIRAGVDRENNEQFF
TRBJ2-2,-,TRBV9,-,TGTGCCAGCAGCGTAGTCATGTCGACCGGGGAGCTGTTTTTT,CASSVVMSTGELFF
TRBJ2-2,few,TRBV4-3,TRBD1,TGCGCCAGCAGCCAGAGACAGGGATACCTAACGGGAAACACCGGGGAGCTGTTTTTT,CASSQRQGYLTGNTGELFF
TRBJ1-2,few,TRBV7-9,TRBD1,TGTGCCAGCAGTTCACCAGGGACAGGGGCTAATGGCTACACCTTC,CASSSPGTGANGYTF
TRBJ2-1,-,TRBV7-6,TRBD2,TGTGCCAGCAGCTTAGCGCAGCGACTGCCCGGGACTAACAATGAGCAGTTCTTC,CASSLAQRLPGTNNEQFF
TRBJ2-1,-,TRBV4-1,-,TGCGCCAGCAGCCAATCGGGAGGGGGCGTACCGGATGAGCAGTTCTTC,CASSQSGGGVPDEQFF
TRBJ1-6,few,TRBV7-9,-,TGTGCCAGCAGCCGGACAAATTACTCACCCCTCCACTTT,CASSRTNYSPLHF
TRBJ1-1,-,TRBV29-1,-,TGCAGCGTTTGGGTCAGGGTTGGGGGGGACACTGAAGCTTTCTTT,CSVWVRVGGDTEAFF
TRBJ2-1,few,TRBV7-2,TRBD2,TGTGCCAGCAGCCTGCGGGGGGGCCAAGGCGATGAGCAGTTCTTC,CASSLRGGQGDEQFF
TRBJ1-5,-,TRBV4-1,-,TGCGCCAGCAGCCCCGAGGGACCCGGTTATAGCAATCAGCCCCAGCATTTT,CASSPEGPGYSNQPQHF
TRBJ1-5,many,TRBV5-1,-,TGTGCCAGCAGTTTAGCGCTGGATCAGCCCCAGCATTTT,CASSLALDQPQHF
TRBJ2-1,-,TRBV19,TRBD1,TGTGCCAGTAGTACCACAGGGGGGAGCACCTACAATGAGCAGTTCTTC,CASSTTGGSTYNEQFF
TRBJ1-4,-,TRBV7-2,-,TGTGCCAGCAGCTTAACGGGGGTAGGAGAAAAACTGTTTTTT,CASSLTGVGEKLFF
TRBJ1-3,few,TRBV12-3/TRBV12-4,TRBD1,TGTGCCAGCAGTTTTGTGACGGACAGGGATCTGAGAAACACCATATATTTT,CASSFVTDRDLRNTIYF
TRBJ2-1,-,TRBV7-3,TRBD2,TGTGCCAGCAGCTTAAGCCTAGCGGTCTACAATGAGCAGTTCTTC,CASSLSLAVYNEQFF
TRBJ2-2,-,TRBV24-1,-,TGTGCCACCAGTGAGGCCGCCCCCGTTGGGGAGCTGTTTTTT,CATSEAAPVGELFF
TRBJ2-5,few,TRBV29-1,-,TGCAGCGTCAGGTACCAAGAGACCCAGTACTTC,CSVRYQETQYF
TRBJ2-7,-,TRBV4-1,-,TGCGCCAGCAGCCAAGAAGGGTCTACCTACGAGCAGTACTTC,CASSQEGSTYEQYF
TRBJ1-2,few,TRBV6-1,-,TGTGCCAGCAAACAAGGGGCAAAGGACTATGGCTACACCTTC,CASKQGAKDYGYTF
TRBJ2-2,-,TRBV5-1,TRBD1,TGCGCCAGCGGCAGCCCATTCTCTGACAGGGGGACTTATTCCGGGGAGCTGTTTTTT,CASGSPFSDRGTYSGELFF
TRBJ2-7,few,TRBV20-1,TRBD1,TGCAGTGCTAGAGTGGACAGGGGGCGCTACGAGCAGTACTTC,CSARVDRGRYEQYF